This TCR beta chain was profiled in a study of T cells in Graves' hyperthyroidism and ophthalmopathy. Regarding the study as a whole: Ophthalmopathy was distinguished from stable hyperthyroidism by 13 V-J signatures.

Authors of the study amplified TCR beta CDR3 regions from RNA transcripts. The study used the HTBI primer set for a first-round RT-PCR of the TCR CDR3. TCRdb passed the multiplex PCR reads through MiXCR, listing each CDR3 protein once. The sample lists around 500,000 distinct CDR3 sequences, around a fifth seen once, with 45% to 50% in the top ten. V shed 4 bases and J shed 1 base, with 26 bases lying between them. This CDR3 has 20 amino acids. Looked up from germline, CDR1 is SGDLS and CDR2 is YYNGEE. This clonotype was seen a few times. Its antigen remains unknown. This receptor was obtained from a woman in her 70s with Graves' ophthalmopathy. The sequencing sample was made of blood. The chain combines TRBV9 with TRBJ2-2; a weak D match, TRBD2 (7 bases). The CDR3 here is CASSPRRPAEGGWNTGELFF. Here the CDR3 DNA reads TGTGCCAGCAGCCCCCGCCGCCCAGCGGAGGGGGGGTGGAACACCGGGGAGCTGTTTTTT.